This T cell receptor (beta chain) is drawn from a study of T cells in Graves' hyperthyroidism and ophthalmopathy (dated 2019 in TCRdb). Background on the whole study: Peripheral blood samples were taken at initial diagnosis, before any treatment was given. Once sampling was done, hyperthyroidism patients were given methimazole at a starting dose of 30 mg daily, whereas ophthalmopathy patients were given high-dose intravenous methylprednisolone. To identify TCR V-J signatures that set the groups apart, the researchers used a discovery cohort of about a hundred patients, made up of some 41 with Graves' ophthalmopathy and approximately 57 with stable Graves' hyperthyroidism. Whether ophthalmopathy could be predicted prospectively was tested in an independent validation cohort made up of under 20 hyperthyroidism patients plus 17 patients who later progressed to ophthalmopathy. For training and testing, the 110 or so patients in the discovery cohort were randomly divided in a 7:3 ratio. The paper reports TCR Vbeta CDR3 sequencing of some 140 peripheral blood samples: fewer than 50 ophthalmopathy, fewer than 85 hyperthyroidism and roughly 17 progressor patients. In addition, the study compared T-cell repertoires in thyroid tissue and in blood from roughly six Graves' hyperthyroidism patients. Results and caveats for the whole study, not just this receptor: Most expanded thyroid clonotypes (frequency above 0.001) were also detected in blood, suggesting blood repertoires may reflect thyroid immune responses. No statistical method was used to fix the sample size in advance, and group allocation was not hidden from the investigators. A model built on a 13 V-J signature distinguished ophthalmopathy from stable hyperthyroidism, reaching 87.88% sensitivity and under 84% specificity in cross-validation and 80%/75% in testing. In validation, progression to ophthalmopathy was predicted by the model with nearly 71% sensitivity and 72.22% specificity, a median of roughly 6 months before onset.

Graves' hyperthyroidism was defined as stable when no progression to ophthalmopathy occurred over 18 months of follow-up. The hyperthyroidism patients were between 18 and 65 years old and newly diagnosed, with a disease duration of less than 2 months. Any patient with an uncontrolled infection, another autoimmune disease, pregnancy or lactation was excluded. Clinical symptoms, serum thyroxine and TRAb, thyroid ultrasound, and orbital computed tomography formed the basis for the diagnoses. PBMCs were separated from roughly 10 ml of fresh peripheral blood using Ficoll-Paque density gradient centrifugation. Trizol reagent was used to extract total RNA, and RNA quality was then checked on an Agilent 2100 Bioanalyzer. Reading from cysteine to phenylalanine, the CDR3 counts 14 amino acids. Of the read, only the CDR3 DNA is kept; its 42 bases are in frame from base 1. Deletion took 0 bases off V and 1 base off J, with a span of 7 bases between the germline ends. According to the germline V gene, CDR1 reads SGHRS and CDR2 reads YFSETQ.

TCR beta CDR3 regions were amplified from RNA transcripts. A first-round RT-PCR of the TCR CDR3 used the HTBI primer set with the Qiagen OneStep RT-PCR kit. Libraries were constructed in a second round of multiplex PCR, after which size selection and purification were performed. Sequencing of the libraries was done on an Illumina HiSeq2000 using paired-end 100 bp reads. The authors processed their data as follows. SOAPnuke was used to process the raw data, removing reads that contained adapters or uncalled bases, had a mean Phred below 15, or lacked an exact match to the constant primer or identifier. COPE v1.2.5 was used to merge high-quality paired reads, and clonotypes were defined as unique nucleotide sequences. Clonotypes were aligned to IMGT TRBV, TRBD and TRBJ reference segments using MiTCR v1.1. The analysis was restricted to V-J combinations with a frequency above 0.0001, which together covered about 99% of the repertoires. The TCS score was defined as F50 (clonal expansion) divided by E x V (chaos), with BLOSUM62-based TCRdist calculated between CDR3 peptides within each V-J. Welch's t-statistics and random forest reduced around 520 V-J features to 13, which were used in a naive Bayes classifier (R e1071). Starting from the raw public reads, TCRdb applied fastp trimming at Q25, assembled clones with MiXCR and retained in-frame beta chains. Rows are unified per CDR3 protein, each entry keeping the most common DNA and genes. What appears here as the V and J calls and clone size reflects TCRdb's work, not the paper's. Recorded for this sample are approximately 640,000 distinct CDR3 sequences; around a sixth of them occurred a single time. Jointly, the top ten make up roughly a sixth of the sample.

With respect to this clonotype: Its antigen target is currently unknown. The sample holds no much larger clone one base away, and base qualities are not on file.

Sequenced input: blood. The origin of this receptor is a man in his fifties with Graves' hyperthyroidism. The chain is made from TRBV5-1 and TRBJ1-2, with the D gene call left open. The CDR3 protein sequence reads: CASSLDGDNYGYTF. Here is the DNA: TGCGCCAGCAGCTTGGATGGTGATAACTATGGCTACACCTTC.